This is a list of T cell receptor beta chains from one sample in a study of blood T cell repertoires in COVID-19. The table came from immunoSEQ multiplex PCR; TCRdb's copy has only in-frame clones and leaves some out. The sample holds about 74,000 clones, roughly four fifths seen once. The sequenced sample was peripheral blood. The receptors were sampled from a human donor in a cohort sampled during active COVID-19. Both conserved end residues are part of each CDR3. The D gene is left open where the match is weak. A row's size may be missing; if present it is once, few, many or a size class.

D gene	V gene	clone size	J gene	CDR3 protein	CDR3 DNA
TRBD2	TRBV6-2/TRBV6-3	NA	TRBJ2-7	CASSLAGSTYEQYF	TGTGCCAGCAGTTTAGCGGGGTCAACCTACGAGCAGTACTTC
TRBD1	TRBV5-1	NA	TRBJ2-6	CASSKGQGAGGANVLTF	TGCGCCAGCAGCAAAGGACAGGGGGCGGGTGGGGCCAACGTCCTGACTTTC
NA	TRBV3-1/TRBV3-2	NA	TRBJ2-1	CASSQGVNNEQFF	TGTGCCAGCAGCCAGGGAGTTAACAATGAGCAGTTCTTC
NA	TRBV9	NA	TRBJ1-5	CASSADGFGNQPQHF	TGTGCCAGCAGCGCCGACGGGTTCGGCAATCAGCCCCAGCATTTT
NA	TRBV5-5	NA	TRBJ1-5	CASSSRQDGNQPQHF	TGTGCCAGCAGCTCCCGGCAGGATGGGAATCAGCCCCAGCATTTT
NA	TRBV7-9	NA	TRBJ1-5	CASSSGQVNNQPQHF	TGTGCCAGCAGCTCGGGACAAGTTAACAATCAGCCCCAGCATTTT
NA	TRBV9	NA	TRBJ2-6	CASSLDGGRSNVLTF	TGTGCCAGCAGCTTAGACGGGGGGCGGTCCAACGTCCTGACTTTC
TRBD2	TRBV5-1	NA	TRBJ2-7	CASSGSGGSYEQYF	TGCGCCAGCAGCGGTAGCGGGGGGTCCTACGAGCAGTACTTC
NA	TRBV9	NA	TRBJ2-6	CASSGETAGANVLTF	TGTGCCAGCAGCGGCGAAACGGCTGGGGCCAACGTCCTGACTTTC
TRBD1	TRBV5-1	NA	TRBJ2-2	CASSSGGVGTGELFF	TGCGCCAGCAGCTCAGGGGGCGTCGGCACCGGGGAGCTGTTTTTT
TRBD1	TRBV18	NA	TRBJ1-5	CASSAPSRGGSTNQPQHF	TGTGCCAGCTCAGCTCCTTCCCGAGGGGGCTCTACGAATCAGCCCCAGCATTTT
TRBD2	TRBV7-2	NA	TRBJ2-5	CASSAGTSGGRYQETQYF	TGTGCCAGCAGCGCCGGGACTAGCGGGGGCCGGTACCAAGAGACCCAGTACTTC
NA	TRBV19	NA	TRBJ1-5	CASSFPLGLTNQPQHF	TGTGCCAGTAGTTTCCCCCTTGGATTGACTAATCAGCCCCAGCATTTT
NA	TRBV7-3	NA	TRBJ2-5	CASSKQGAQETQYF	TGTGCCAGCAGCAAGCAGGGTGCTCAAGAGACCCAGTACTTC
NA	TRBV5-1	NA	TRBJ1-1	CASSFTGNTEAFF	TGCGCCAGCAGCTTTACTGGGAACACTGAAGCTTTCTTT
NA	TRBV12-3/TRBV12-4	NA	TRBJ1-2	CASSGGYGYTF	TGTGCCAGCTCCGGGGGGTATGGCTACACCTTC
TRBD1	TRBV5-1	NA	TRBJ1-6	CASSSRTGGNSPLHF	TGCGCCAGCAGCTCAAGGACAGGAGGTAATTCACCCCTCCACTTT
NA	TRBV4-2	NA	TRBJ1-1	CASSQEDTGNTEAFF	TGTGCCAGCAGCCAAGAGGACACGGGGAACACTGAAGCTTTCTTT
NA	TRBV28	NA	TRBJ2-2	CASSPSLGQKNTGELFF	TGTGCCAGCAGTCCGTCTCTGGGGCAGAAGAACACCGGGGAGCTGTTTTTT
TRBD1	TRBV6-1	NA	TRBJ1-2	CASSVAPQGAGYGYTF	TGTGCCAGCAGTGTAGCACCTCAGGGGGCCGGCTATGGCTACACCTTC
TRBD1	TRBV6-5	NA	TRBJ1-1	CASSYGTGSAFF	TGTGCCAGCAGTTACGGGACAGGGTCGGCTTTCTTT
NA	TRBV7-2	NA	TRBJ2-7	CASSLALSRVEQYF	TGTGCCAGCAGCTTAGCGCTGTCACGGGTCGAGCAGTACTTC
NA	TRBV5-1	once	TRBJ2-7	CASSLGTGRSYEQYF	TGCGCCAGCAGCTTGGGCACCGGCAGGTCTTACGAGCAGTACTTC
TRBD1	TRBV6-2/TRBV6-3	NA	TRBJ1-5	CASSMDRGGNQPQHF	TGTGCCAGCAGTATGGACAGGGGAGGCAATCAGCCCCAGCATTTT
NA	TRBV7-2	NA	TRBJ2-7	CASSSPNSDEQYF	TGTGCCAGCAGCTCGCCGAACAGTGACGAGCAGTACTTC
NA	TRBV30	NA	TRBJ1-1	CAWSPRDFFRTEAFF	TGTGCCTGGAGTCCGAGGGACTTTTTTCGGACTGAAGCTTTCTTT
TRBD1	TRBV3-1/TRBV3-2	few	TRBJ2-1	CASSQKTGDLNEQFF	TGTGCCAGCAGCCAGAAGACAGGGGATCTAAATGAGCAGTTCTTC
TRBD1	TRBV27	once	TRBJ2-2	CATQKDRLSTGELFF	TGTGCCACCCAGAAGGACAGGCTGAGCACCGGGGAGCTGTTTTTT
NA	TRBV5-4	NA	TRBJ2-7	CASSLRQGSYEQYF	TGTGCCAGCAGCTTGCGGCAGGGAAGCTACGAGCAGTACTTC
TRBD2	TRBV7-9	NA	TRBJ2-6	CASSLKAGEPSGANVLTF	TGTGCCAGCAGCTTAAAAGCGGGGGAACCCTCTGGGGCCAACGTCCTGACTTTC
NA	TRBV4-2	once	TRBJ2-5	CASSQSMDWGETQYF	TGTGCCAGCAGCCAATCCATGGACTGGGGAGAGACCCAGTACTTC
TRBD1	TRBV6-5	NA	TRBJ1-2	CASRQGGNYGYTF	TGTGCCAGCAGGCAGGGGGGAAACTATGGCTACACCTTC
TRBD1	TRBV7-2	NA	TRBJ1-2	CASSLAGQGPYGYTF	TGTGCCAGCAGCTTAGCTGGACAGGGACCGTATGGCTACACCTTC
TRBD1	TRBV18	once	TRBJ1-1	CASSLGTGRNTEAFF	TGTGCCAGCTCACTAGGGACAGGCAGGAACACTGAAGCTTTCTTT
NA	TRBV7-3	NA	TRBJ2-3	CASSLTITDTQYF	TGTGCCAGCAGCTTAACCATCACAGATACGCAGTATTTT
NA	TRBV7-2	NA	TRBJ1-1	CASSLGQVEEAFF	TGTGCCAGCAGCTTAGGACAGGTGGAGGAAGCTTTCTTT
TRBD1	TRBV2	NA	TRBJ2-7	CATAESRTGREQYF	TGTGCCACAGCAGAATCCCGGACAGGGAGGGAGCAGTACTTC
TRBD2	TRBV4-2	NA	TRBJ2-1	CASSQDLPGLAGGLNEQFF	TGTGCCAGCAGCCAAGATCTTCCGGGACTAGCGGGGGGGTTGAATGAGCAGTTCTTC
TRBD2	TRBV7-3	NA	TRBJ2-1	CASSPSGSGGSYEQFF	TGTGCCAGCAGCCCCAGCGGTAGCGGGGGGTCCTATGAGCAGTTCTTC
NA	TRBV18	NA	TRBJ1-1	CASSPDWTEAFF	TGTGCCAGCTCCCCGGACTGGACTGAAGCTTTCTTT
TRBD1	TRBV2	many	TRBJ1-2	CASSEGTGGNYGYTF	TGTGCCAGCAGTGAAGGGACAGGGGGCAACTATGGCTACACCTTC
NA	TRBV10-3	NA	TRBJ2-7	CAISASQGTPHYF	TGTGCCATCAGTGCGAGCCAGGGGACCCCTCATTACTTC
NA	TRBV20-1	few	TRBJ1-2	CSASAGSVGGYTF	TGCAGTGCTAGTGCCGGGAGCGTTGGTGGCTACACCTTC
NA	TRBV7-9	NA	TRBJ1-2	CASSPSGNNYGYTF	TGTGCCAGCAGCCCCTCGGGGAATAACTATGGCTACACCTTC